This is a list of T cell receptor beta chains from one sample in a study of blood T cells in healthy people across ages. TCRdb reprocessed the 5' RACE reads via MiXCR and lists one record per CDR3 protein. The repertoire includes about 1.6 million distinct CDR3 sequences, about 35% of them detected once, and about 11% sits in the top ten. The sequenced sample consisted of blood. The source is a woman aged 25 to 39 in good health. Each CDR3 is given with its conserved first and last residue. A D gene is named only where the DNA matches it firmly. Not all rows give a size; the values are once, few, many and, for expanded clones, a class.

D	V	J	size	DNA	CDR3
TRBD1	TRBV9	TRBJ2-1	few	TGTGCCAGCAGCGTAGAGGGGACAGGGGGCAATGAGCAGTTCTTC	CASSVEGTGGNEQFF
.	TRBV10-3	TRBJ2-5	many	TGTGCCACCACGACTACTTCAGGGGAGAGGCGGGAGACCCAGTACTTC	CATTTTSGERRETQYF
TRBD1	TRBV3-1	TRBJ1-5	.	TGTGCCAGCAGTCGAGGGGGCCCGAGGCAGCCCCAGCATTTT	CASSRGGPRQPQHF
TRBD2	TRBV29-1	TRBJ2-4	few	TGCAGCATTGGGACTAGGATTGGCGGGCAGTACTTC	CSIGTRIGGQYF
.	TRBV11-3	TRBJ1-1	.	TGTGCCAGCAGTTTCGGACGAGGTGAGGCTTTCTTT	CASSFGRGEAFF
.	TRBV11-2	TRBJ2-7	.	TGTGCCAGCAGCTTAGTAAGGGGGGGGGTAGGAGGGACTCCGAGCTCCTACGAGCAGTACTTC	CASSLVRGGVGGTPSSYEQYF
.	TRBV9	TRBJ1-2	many	TGTGCCAGCAGCGGTAAAGATGGCTACACCTTC	CASSGKDGYTF
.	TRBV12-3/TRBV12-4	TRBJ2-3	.	TGTGCCAGCAGTCCCCAGATGGGGGAGCAAGCAGATACGCAGTATTTT	CASSPQMGEQADTQYF
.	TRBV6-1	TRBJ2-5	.	TGTGCCAGCAGTGATGTACAGCAAGAGACCCAGTACTTC	CASSDVQQETQYF
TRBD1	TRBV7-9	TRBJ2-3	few	TGTGCCAGCAGCTTATGGACAGGGCCCACAGATACGCAGTATTTT	CASSLWTGPTDTQYF
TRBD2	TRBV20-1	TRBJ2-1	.	TGCAGTGCTAGAGTGCGGGGGGCCGGATACAATGAGCAGTTCTTC	CSARVRGAGYNEQFF
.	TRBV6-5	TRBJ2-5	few	TGTGCCAGCAGTGGGTACGGAGAGACCCAGTACTTC	CASSGYGETQYF
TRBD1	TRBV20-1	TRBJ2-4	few	TGCAGTGCTACCTCGGGACAGGGGACGAACATTCAGTACTTC	CSATSGQGTNIQYF
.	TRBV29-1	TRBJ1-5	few	TGCAGCGTTGGAGGGGCAGCGGACCAGTCCCAGCATTTT	CSVGGAADQSQHF